These 27 T cell receptor beta chains were sequenced from one sample in a study of T cell repertoires in cytomegalovirus infection. Each CDR3 protein is one row after TCRdb ran MiXCR on the reads. The data contain fewer than 1,000,000 distinct CDR3 sequences, 30% to 40% of them singletons. For these TCRs, the target antigens are not known. This specimen consisted of cultured CD8+ T cells from PBMCs, obtained from culture after CMV antigen stimulation. The receptors were gathered from a human donor in good health (CMV status not recorded). Some clones in this sample may be carry-over from other donors' samples.

This clonotype was picked up a small number of times. The chain recombines TRBV6-5 with TRBJ2-6, with unresolved D. Trimming removed 8 bases from V and 7 bases from J, with 15 bases in between. The V gene's germline CDR1 is MNHEY and CDR2 SVGAGI. The CDR3 contains 14 residues. The CDR3 nucleotides read TGTGCCAGCGGGCGGTTTGGGTCTGCCAACGTCCTGACTTTC. This codes for CASGRFGSANVLTF.

The rearrangement joins TRBV28 to TRBJ1-5, with TRBD1 identical over 8 bases. The J segment lost 0 bases and the V segment lost 4 bases, leaving 5 bases of the junction unmatched. The CDR3 has 16 residues. Germline V gene data show CDR1 as MDHEN and CDR2 as SYDVKM. The CDR3 here is CASSSTGASSNQPQHF. CDR3 bases: TGTGCCAGCAGTTCGACAGGGGCTAGTAGCAATCAGCCCCAGCATTTT. The entire variable domain, with the rest obtained from reference TRBV28 and TRBJ1-5, is as follows: DVKVTQSSRYLVKRTGEKVFLECVQDMDHENMFWYRQDPGLGLRLIYFSYDVKMKEKGDIPEGYSVSREKKERFSLILESASTNQTSMYLCASSSTGASSNQPQHFGDGTRLSIL.

This clonotype has only one observation. The rearrangement joins TRBV5-1 to TRBJ2-7; either TRBD1 or TRBD2 may supply D (6 bases each). Germline lookup yields CDR1 SGHRS and CDR2 YFSETQ. This CDR3 contains 14 residues. The V and J ends lost 3 bases and 2 bases respectively, with 12 bases between them. The CDR3 DNA is TGCGCCAGCAGCTACGGGGGCATGGCCTACGAGCAGTACTTC. This sequence encodes CASSYGGMAYEQYF.

The J gene is TRBJ2-7, the V gene TRBV4-1; 10 positions agree with TRBD1. Germline assignment: CDR1 MGHRA and CDR2 YSYEKL. The V segment lost 2 bases and the J segment 3 bases; nucleotides outside the gene matches: 4. The CDR3 spans 15 residues. The CDR3 nucleotides are TGCGCCAGCAGCCAACGGACAGGGGGTCACTACGAGCAGTACGTC. Translation: CASSQRTGGHYEQYV.

This clonotype was seen at least ten times. The chain links TRBV7-2 to TRBJ2-1; 7 bases line up with TRBD1. From germline, CDR1 is SGHTA and CDR2 FQGNSA. There are 13 residues in the CDR3. Trimming removed 4 bases from V and 10 bases from J; junction bases left unmatched: 7. CDR3 protein: CASSWESTGEQFF. As DNA, the CDR3 is TGTGCCAGCAGCTGGGAATCGACAGGGGAGCAGTTCTTC.

V is TRBV6-2 or TRBV6-3 and J is TRBJ2-7; 7 bases are a match to TRBD2. This CDR3 has 16 amino acids. CDR1 is MNHEY and CDR2 is SVGEGT in the germline V gene. V shed 6 bases, J shed 0 bases, and the junction held 11 bases outside the gene matches. CDR3 DNA sequence: TGTGCCAGCAGATACAAAGCGGGGCTTGGCTCCTACGAGCAGTACGTC. Translation gives CASRYKAGLGSYEQYV.

Of note for this clonotype: A much larger clone differs by one base, so this may be a read error. The chain couples TRBV12-3 or TRBV12-4 to TRBJ1-5; TRBD1 matches 7 bases. The CDR3 is made up of 14 amino acids. The V segment lost 6 bases and the J segment 3 bases; nucleotides outside the gene matches: 5. CDR3 DNA: TGTGCCAGCAGGATCGGACAGGACAATCAGCCCCAGCATTTT. Translated, it gives CASRIGQDNQPQHF.

This clonotype was picked up a small number of times. At one boundary the junction diverges from the germline segment, which might be a read error. The V and J genes are TRBV5-6 and TRBJ1-1, with D unclear. The CDR3 length is 14 residues. Per germline, CDR1 SGHDT and CDR2 YYEEEE. This CDR3 is CASTLFPESHEAFF. As DNA, the CDR3 is TGTGCCAGCACCTTGTTCCCAGAGTCCCATGAAGCTTTCTTT.

This clonotype was detected many times. This chain uses TRBV12-3 or TRBV12-4 with TRBJ2-3; the match to TRBD2 covers 8 bases. Germline trimming cut 0 bases from V and 6 bases from J; bases unmatched to any gene: 5. This CDR3 contains 15 residues. The CDR3 bases are TGTGCCAGCAGTTTAGCCCCCCGACTAGCGGATACGCAGTATTTT. Residues: CASSLAPRLADTQYF.

This clonotype was seen a handful of times. DNA of the CDR3: TGTGCCAGCAGCCTCCCGACAGGGGGGTTCGAGCAGTACTTC. This codes for CASSLPTGGFEQYF. The rearrangement uses TRBV7-9 and TRBJ2-7, with 9 bases fitting TRBD1. The CDR3 is 14 amino acids. From germline, CDR1 is SEHNR and CDR2 FQNEAQ (reference sequence). The ends lost 5 bases at V and 6 bases at J; junction bases unmatched: 8.

This clonotype was found a few times. The chain is built from TRBV6-2 or TRBV6-3 and TRBJ1-1; 9 bases line up with TRBD1. The CDR3 has 19 amino acids. Germline lookup yields CDR1 MNHEY and CDR2 SVGEGT. Trimming cost V 6 bases and J 4 bases; bases outside gene matches: 21. This CDR3 reads CASSLDPHLEQGASTEAFF. CDR3 DNA: TGTGCCAGCAGCCTAGACCCCCACCTAGAACAGGGGGCCTCCACTGAAGCTTTCTTT.

The chain links TRBV6-6 to TRBJ2-1; the D call may be TRBD1 or TRBD2 (6 bases each). The ends were cut back, 2 bases at V and 1 base at J, with 15 bases in the middle. Per germline, CDR1 MNHNY and CDR2 SVGAGI (reference sequence). CDR3 length: 17 amino acids. The CDR3 region has the DNA TGTGCCAGCAGTTACCCGGGGGCTAGCACTTCCTACAATGAGCAGTTCTTC. Translating gives CASSYPGASTSYNEQFF.

With respect to this clonotype: A clone one base away is much larger, so this may be a read error. V gene TRBV7-8 combines with J gene TRBJ2-3; perhaps TRBD2 as D (6 bases). The germline V and J ends were trimmed by 1 base and 0 bases, with 11 bases remaining between them. The CDR3 contains 16 residues. Germline values: CDR1 SGHVS, CDR2 FQNEAQ. CDR3 DNA: TGTGCCAGCAGCTTAGTTCCGGGGGATAGCACAGATACGCAGTATTTT. Translating gives CASSLVPGDSTDTQYF.

The rearrangement links TRBV6-2 or TRBV6-3 to TRBJ2-7, with D perhaps TRBD2 (7 bases). The germline V gene encodes CDR1 MNHEY and CDR2 SVGEGT. The CDR3 is 15 amino acids. V was pared by 10 bases and J by 4 bases, with 23 bases between. The CDR3 DNA sequence: TGTGCCACCACAGGCCGCGTCGGGGGGCGTTACGAGCAGTACGTC. Its translation is CATTGRVGGRYEQYV.

The chain couples TRBV12-3 or TRBV12-4 to TRBJ1-2; the D is unclear. With 7 bases removed from V and 1 base from J, the gap between germline ends came to 10 bases. The CDR3 length is 13 residues. The CDR3 DNA reads TGTGCCAGCACTATCGACCGTAACTATGGCTACACCTTC. It codes for CASTIDRNYGYTF.

The chain combines TRBV4-3 with TRBJ2-3; D perhaps matches TRBD2 (5 bases). There are 15 residues in the CDR3. Germline loops: CDR1 LGHNA, CDR2 YSLEER. V shed 0 bases and J shed 6 bases, with 13 bases lying between them. Here the CDR3 reads CASSQDWRAQDTQYF. The CDR3, as DNA: TGCGCCAGCAGCCAAGATTGGCGGGCCCAGGATACGCAGTATTTT.

The rearrangement uses TRBV10-1 and TRBJ2-7; TRBD1 matches at 12 bases. The CDR3 spans 15 residues. J was trimmed by 6 bases and V by 3 bases; bases with no gene match: 6. Germline V gives CDR1 WNHNN, CDR2 SYGVQD (reference sequence). This CDR3 reads CASSDGTGGLTEQYF. CDR3 coding DNA: TGCGCCAGCAGTGACGGGACAGGGGGCCTTACCGAGCAGTACTTC.

The chain joins TRBV6-6 to TRBJ1-2; weak D call: TRBD1 (5 bases). Germline CDR1 is MNHNY and CDR2 is SVGAGI (reference sequence). The CDR3 has 15 residues. With 2 bases removed from V and 0 bases from J, the gap between germline ends came to 10 bases. The CDR3 bases are TGTGCCAGCAGTTACCGCAGGGATACTAACTATGGCTACACCTTC. It specifies CASSYRRDTNYGYTF.

This chain uses TRBV2 with TRBJ2-5; TRBD2 matches at 11 bases. J gave up 4 bases and V 7 bases, and 11 bases lay outside the gene matches. Germline assignment: CDR1 SNHLY and CDR2 FYNNEI. CDR3 length: 16 amino acids. The CDR3: CASTSALAGGIETQYF. CDR3 in DNA: TGTGCCAGCACCTCAGCCTTAGCGGGGGGGATAGAGACCCAGTACTTC.

This clonotype has a count of ten or more. The chain carries TRBV7-2 and TRBJ2-7, with D uncertain. The CDR3 sequence is 13 residues long. V was cut by 3 bases and J by 4 bases, with 10 bases left in between. Germline V lookup: CDR1 SGHTA, CDR2 FQGNSA. This CDR3 is CASSFRWFYEQYF. CDR3 DNA sequence: TGTGCCAGCAGCTTTAGGTGGTTTTACGAGCAGTACTTC.

This chain links TRBV28 with TRBJ1-6, with D perhaps TRBD1 (6 bases). The CDR3 consists of 15 residues. Trimming removed 7 bases from V and 8 bases from J, with 18 bases in between. Germline values: CDR1 MDHEN, CDR2 SYDVKM. CDR3 nucleotides: TGTGCCAGCACCACCCAGGGGACACTGCATTCACCCCTCCACTTT. The encoded protein is CASTTQGTLHSPLHF.

This clonotype was seen only a few times. The chain uses TRBV4-1 and TRBJ1-5, with no clear D. Per the germline V gene, CDR1 is MGHRA and CDR2 is YSYEKL. V lost 1 base to trimming and J lost 6 bases, with 16 bases between them. This CDR3 has 16 residues. CDR3 nucleotides: TGCGCCAGCAGCCAAGGGGTCTCCCTGACGGGTCAGCCCCAGCATTTT. It encodes CASSQGVSLTGQPQHF.

V is TRBV5-6 and J is TRBJ2-7; weak D call: TRBD2 (6 bases). The V end lost 0 bases, the J end lost 5 bases, and 12 bases lay between the germline ends. This CDR3 has 14 residues. Germline V gene lookup returns CDR1 SGHDT and CDR2 YYEEEE. This CDR3 is CASSLGRVADEQYF. For the CDR3, the DNA is TGTGCCAGCAGCTTGGGGAGGGTGGCGGACGAGCAGTACTTC.

This clonotype has more than one count but fewer than ten. Possible read error: a much larger clone is one base away. The chain is built from TRBV6-1 and TRBJ2-7, with a weak D call TRBD1 (6 bases). Germline CDR1 MNHNS, CDR2 SASEGT. Trimming shortened V by 6 bases and J by 4 bases, and 13 bases separated the two germline ends. This CDR3 spans 13 amino acids. CDR3 residues: CASSSGTTYEQYV. CDR3 nucleotides: TGTGCCAGCAGCTCCGGGACAACTTACGAGCAGTACGTC.

The DNA of the CDR3 is TGTGCCAGCAGCCCATCCCAGGGTACAGGAAACACCATATATTTT. This gives the protein CASSPSQGTGNTIYF. The gene calls are TRBV7-6 and TRBJ1-3; a possible D gene is TRBD1 (5 bases). V shed 5 bases and J shed 4 bases, with 15 bases lying between them. CDR1 SGHVS and CDR2 FNYEAQ come from the germline V gene. The CDR3 runs 15 residues.

The chain links TRBV12-3 or TRBV12-4 to TRBJ2-1; 10 bases line up with TRBD1. After removal of 8 bases from V and 6 bases from J, the junction contained 13 bases not matched to a gene. The CDR3 has 16 amino acids. The CDR3 is CASALSGTGEINEQFF. DNA for the CDR3: TGTGCCAGCGCCTTGTCCGGGACAGGGGAAATCAATGAGCAGTTCTTC.

This rearrangement joins TRBV7-9 to TRBJ2-7; D might be TRBD1 (6 bases). Germline CDR1 SEHNR, CDR2 FQNEAQ (reference sequence). The V and J ends lost 5 bases and 6 bases respectively, with 14 bases between them. The CDR3 is made up of 13 amino acids. The CDR3 DNA is TGTGCCAGCAGCCTCCCCCTAGGGGGCGAGCAGTACTTC. It yields the protein CASSLPLGGEQYF.